The 25 T cell receptor beta chains below come from one sample, sequenced in a study of human T cells and chemical hapten exposure (dated by TCRdb to the early 2020s). Receptor libraries were prepared by RACE. The run used a NextSeq 500. The raw public data were reprocessed by TCRdb itself: fastp quality trimming at Q25, MiXCR clonotype calling, in-frame beta chains only. Identical CDR3 protein sequences are pooled into one entry, listed with their most common genes and DNA. This sample gives 150,000 to 200,000 distinct CDR3 sequences in total; roughly 30% of them show up just once. Nearly 3% of the sample is taken by the ten largest. The sample's time point, from its label and the paper: pre-sensitization, week 0. Reading the label with the study, this specimen's treatment or condition is: therapeutic diphenylcyclopropenone sensitization with weekly scalp DPC. The sequenced sample was whole blood, obtained in connection with sensitization to the hapten diphenylcyclopropenone (DPC). These receptors were collected from a woman in her twenties or thirties with alopecia areata. Some clones in this sample may be carry-over from other donors' samples.

This clonotype was counted between two and nine times. This rearrangement joins TRBV28 to TRBJ1-5; weak D call: TRBD1 (5 bases). The germline gives CDR1 MDHEN, CDR2 SYDVKM. Deletions cut 6 bases from V and 7 bases from J, with 19 bases between. This CDR3 is built from 15 residues. The CDR3 DNA sequence: TGTGCCAGCAGCCCACGGGACCCCCGAGGGCAGCCCCAGCATTTT. Encoded protein: CASSPRDPRGQPQHF.

The chain joins TRBV15 to TRBJ1-4, with 9 bases lining up with TRBD1. V lost 3 bases and J lost 8; bases outside the gene matches: 16. CDR3 length: 18 residues. The germline gives CDR1 LNHNV, CDR2 YYDKDF (reference sequence). This CDR3 is CATSRDNRGRNVGEKLFF. The CDR3 DNA reads as TGTGCCACCAGCAGGGATAACAGGGGGCGCAACGTAGGGGAAAAACTGTTTTTT.

J is TRBJ1-2 and V is TRBV28; D is undetermined. CDR1 and CDR2 from the germline V gene are MDHEN and SYDVKM. This CDR3 is built from 14 residues. V lost 5 bases and J lost 4, with 14 bases in between. The CDR3 nucleotides are TGTGCCAGCAGTCTGCAGGACCGATTCTATGGCTACACCTTC. Translating it yields CASSLQDRFYGYTF.

This clonotype was counted a few times. This chain joins TRBV2 and TRBJ2-7, with 8 bases matching TRBD2. With 3 bases clipped from V and 6 bases from J, the junction kept 4 bases outside the gene matches. Germline V lookup: CDR1 SNHLY, CDR2 FYNNEI. The length of the CDR3 is 13 residues. CDR3: CASSEVLAGEQYF. CDR3 nucleotide sequence: TGTGCCAGCAGTGAGGTCCTAGCGGGCGAGCAGTACTTC.

This clonotype was detected only a few times. The chain couples TRBV6-6 to TRBJ1-4; D is uncertain. Per germline, CDR1 MNHNY and CDR2 SVGAGI (reference sequence). The V gene lost 5 bases and the J gene lost 7 bases, with 23 bases spanning the gap. The CDR3 spans 17 residues. For the CDR3, the DNA is TGTGCCAGCAGTCCCCGGGGAGGGTCGGCCCTCGTTGAAAAACTGTTTTTT. As protein: CASSPRGGSALVEKLFF.

The CDR3 DNA is TGTGCCAGCAGCCGTAGACTAGCGGGGGGCCCAAACAATGAGCAGTTCTTC. Protein sequence: CASSRRLAGGPNNEQFF. V usage is TRBV7-9 and J usage is TRBJ2-1, with 13 bases that match TRBD2. Germline CDR1 SEHNR, CDR2 FQNEAQ (reference sequence). This CDR3 is built from 17 residues. V shed 5 bases and J 5 bases; nucleotides not matched to a gene: 9.

The gene calls are TRBV11-1 and TRBJ2-1; D gene ambiguous. The germline V and J ends were trimmed by 5 bases and 7 bases, with 9 bases remaining between them. Germline V lookup: CDR1 SGHAT, CDR2 FQDESV (reference sequence). The CDR3 has 12 residues. The CDR3 DNA follows: TGTGCCAGCAGCCCAGAATTTAATGAGCAGTTCTTC. Residues: CASSPEFNEQFF. The full variable domain, in which reference TRBV11-1 and TRBJ2-1 provide the parts outside the CDR3, is EAEVAQSPRYKITEKSQAVAFWCDPISGHATLYWYRQILGQGPELLVQFQDESVVDDSQLPKDRFSAERLKGVDSTLKIQPAELGDSAMYLCASSPEFNEQFFGPGTRLTVL.

The genes are TRBV7-2 and TRBJ1-2; D unresolved. From germline, CDR1 is SGHTA and CDR2 FQGNSA. Trimming cost V 1 base and J 3 bases, with 6 bases left between them. The CDR3 is 13 amino acids. CDR3 DNA sequence: TGTGCCAGCAGCTTAGGGGTTGACTATGGCTACACCTTC. Amino acid sequence: CASSLGVDYGYTF. Drawing the rest from reference TRBV7-2 and TRBJ1-2, the complete variable domain is GAGVSQSPSNKVTEKGKDVELRCDPISGHTALYWYRQSLGQGLEFLIYFQGNSAPDKSGLPSDRFSAERTGGSVSTLTIQRTQQEDSAVYLCASSLGVDYGYTFGSGTRLTVV.

The J gene is TRBJ1-4, the V gene TRBV2; 7 nucleotides agree with TRBD1. The germline V gene encodes CDR1 SNHLY and CDR2 FYNNEI. The CDR3 runs to 14 residues. J was trimmed by 5 bases and V by 6 bases; bases with no gene match: 6. The CDR3: CASRGDSLNEKLFF. As DNA, the CDR3 is TGTGCCAGCAGAGGGGACAGTCTAAATGAAAAACTGTTTTTT.

The V and J genes are TRBV11-1 and TRBJ1-6; possibly TRBD1 for D (6 bases). This CDR3 contains 14 residues. CDR1 SGHAT and CDR2 FQDESV come from the germline V gene (reference sequence). V was shortened by 5 bases and J by 7 bases, with 12 bases between the two germline ends. CDR3 nucleotide sequence: TGTGCCAGCAGCCGTGGACAGTACAATTCACCCCTCCACTTT. Amino acids: CASSRGQYNSPLHF.

CDR3 region: CSAKQSGTRTGDTQYF. In DNA form, the CDR3 reads TGCAGTGCTAAGCAATCTGGGACTAGGACGGGGGATACGCAGTATTTT. V gene TRBV20-1 combines with J gene TRBJ2-3; TRBD2 matches at 8 bases. The CDR3 runs to 16 residues. The V gene's germline CDR1 is DFQATT and CDR2 SNEGSKA (reference sequence). The V gene end was trimmed by 4 bases and the J gene end by 6 bases; junction bases not matched to a gene: 15.

CDR3 coding DNA: TGTGCCAGCAGCCCCCCTGGGGCAGAGACCCAGTACTTC. Translation: CASSPPGAETQYF. The chain links TRBV7-9 to TRBJ2-5; D possibly corresponds to TRBD1 (5 bases). This CDR3 is built from 13 residues. Between the trimmed V and J ends, which lost 5 bases and 4 bases, there was a span of 11 bases. Germline lookup yields CDR1 SEHNR and CDR2 FQNEAQ (reference sequence).

This clonotype occurred a few times. This chain joins TRBV20-1 and TRBJ2-7; 7 positions match TRBD2. Unmatched junction bases numbered 12, after V lost 4 bases and J lost 6 bases. Germline V lookup: CDR1 DFQATT, CDR2 SNEGSKA (reference sequence). The CDR3 covers 14 residues. CDR3 nucleotides: TGCAGTGCTACCCAGCGGGGCCCTCGGGGCGAGCAGTACTTC. Its protein product is CSATQRGPRGEQYF.

The CDR3 nucleotides read TGTGCCAGCAGTACGGGGGGGCGAACCAAAAACATTCAGTACTTC. Protein product: CASSTGGRTKNIQYF. The chain carries TRBV6-2 or TRBV6-3 and TRBJ2-4, with 8 bases aligning to TRBD2. V lost 5 bases to trimming and J lost 2 bases; unmatched junction nucleotides: 5. The CDR3 has 15 residues. Germline V CDR1 and CDR2: MNHEY, SVGEGT.

V usage is TRBV7-6 and J usage is TRBJ1-3; TRBD1 is a possible D gene (5 bases). The CDR3 is 15 residues long. Germline lookup yields CDR1 SGHVS and CDR2 FNYEAQ. Trimming pared 1 base from V and 0 bases from J, leaving 7 bases between. CDR3 protein: CASSLGQFSGNTIYF. The DNA for the CDR3 is TGTGCCAGCAGCTTAGGACAGTTCTCTGGAAACACCATATATTTT.

This clonotype has only one observation. This chain connects TRBV5-1 to TRBJ2-3, with TRBD2 matching 12 bases. CDR3 length: 13 residues. The germline gives CDR1 SGHRS, CDR2 YFSETQ. Trimming removed 2 bases from V and 14 bases from J; junction bases left unmatched: 6. In DNA, the CDR3 is TGCGCCAGCAGCTTCGATACTAGCGGGAGGAGGTATTTT. This codes for CASSFDTSGRRYF.

Concerning this clonotype: At one end, the junction sequence differs from germline, possibly due to a read error. The chain employs TRBV29-1 and TRBJ2-3; D is uncertain. The CDR3 is 11 residues long. CDR1 and CDR2 (germline): SQVTM, ANQGSEA. CDR3 residues: CSAELSDTQYF. As DNA, the CDR3 is TGCAGCGCTGAACTTTCAGATACGCAGTATTTT.

This chain connects TRBV10-3 to TRBJ2-3; no clear D gene. Trimming cost V 9 bases and J 3 bases, with 10 bases left between them. CDR1 is ENHRY, CDR2 SYGVKD, per germline. The CDR3 is made up of 12 amino acids. This CDR3 reads CAIEDGTDTQYF. Here the CDR3 DNA reads TGTGCCATAGAAGACGGAACAGATACGCAGTATTTT.

The J gene is TRBJ1-1, the V gene TRBV4-2; D call uncertain. The CDR3 extends over 12 amino acids. V lost 1 base and J 6 bases, leaving 6 bases between the germline ends. Per germline, CDR1 LGHNA and CDR2 YNFKEQ. In DNA, the CDR3 is TGTGCCAGCAGCCAAGGGAATGCTGAAGCTTTCTTT. It encodes CASSQGNAEAFF.

The chain is built from TRBV20-1 and TRBJ1-1; D gene uncertain. V lost 5 bases and J lost 4, with 11 bases in between. The CDR3 extends over 12 amino acids. Germline V lookup: CDR1 DFQATT, CDR2 SNEGSKA (reference sequence). CDR3 protein: CSASDPFTEAFF. The CDR3 DNA reads as TGCAGTGCTTCGGACCCCTTCACTGAAGCTTTCTTT.

The chain uses TRBV10-3 and TRBJ2-7, with TRBD2 identical over 8 bases. CDR3 size: 13 residues. The germline V gene has CDR1 ENHRY and CDR2 SYGVKD. V was clipped by 6 bases and J by 3 bases; unmatched bases: 4. In nucleotides, the CDR3 is TGTGCCATCAGCTTCGGGACTAGCTACGAGCAGTACTTC. It translates to CAISFGTSYEQYF.

This clonotype was picked up many times. One end of the junction varies from germline; a read error may be responsible. This chain links TRBV4-1 with TRBJ2-3, with 10 bases that match TRBD2. The CDR3 length is 13 residues. CDR1 and CDR2 from the germline V gene are MGHRA and YSYEKL. The CDR3 sequence is CASSQGLADTQYF. The CDR3 bases are TGTGCCAGCAGCCAGGGACTAGCGGATACGCAGTATTTT.

This rearrangement joins TRBV10-1 to TRBJ2-7, with 9 bases that match TRBD1. V was clipped by 10 bases and J by 1 base; unmatched bases: 8. The CDR3 has 14 amino acids. Germline assignment: CDR1 WNHNN and CDR2 SYGVQD (reference sequence). CDR3 amino acids: CATLQGQGSYEQYF. CDR3 DNA sequence: TGCGCCACCTTGCAGGGACAGGGTTCCTACGAGCAGTACTTC.

This clonotype showed up just a few times. The chain couples TRBV4-3 to TRBJ2-7, with D maybe TRBD1 (6 bases). Germline loops: CDR1 LGHNA, CDR2 YSLEER. The CDR3 runs to 15 residues. V lost 3 bases and J lost 0, with 12 bases in between. The CDR3 is CASSQYRVGSYEQYF. The CDR3 DNA sequence: TGCGCCAGCAGCCAGTACAGGGTTGGCTCCTACGAGCAGTACTTC.

The chain carries TRBV29-1 and TRBJ1-1; perhaps TRBD1 as D (6 bases). V was shortened by 2 bases and J by 5 bases, with 9 bases between the two germline ends. The CDR3 contains 12 residues. The germline gives CDR1 SQVTM, CDR2 ANQGSEA. CDR3 loop: CSVELGGTEAFF. CDR3 nucleotide sequence: TGCAGCGTTGAACTAGGGGGGACTGAAGCTTTCTTT.